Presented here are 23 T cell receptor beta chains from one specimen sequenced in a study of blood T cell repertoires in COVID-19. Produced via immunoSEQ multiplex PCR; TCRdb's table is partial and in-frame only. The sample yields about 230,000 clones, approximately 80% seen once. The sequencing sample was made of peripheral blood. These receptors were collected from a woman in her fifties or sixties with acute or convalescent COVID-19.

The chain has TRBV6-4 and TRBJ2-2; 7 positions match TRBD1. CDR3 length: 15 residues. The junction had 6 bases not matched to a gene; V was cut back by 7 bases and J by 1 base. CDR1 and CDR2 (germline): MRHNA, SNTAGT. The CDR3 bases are TGTGCCAGCACCTCCGGGACAGAGAACACCGGGGAGCTGTTTTTT. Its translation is CASTSGTENTGELFF.

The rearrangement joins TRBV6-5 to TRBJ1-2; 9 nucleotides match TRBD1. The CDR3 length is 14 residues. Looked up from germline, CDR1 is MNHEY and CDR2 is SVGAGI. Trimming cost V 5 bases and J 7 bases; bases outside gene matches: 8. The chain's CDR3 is CASSKDRGIVGYTF. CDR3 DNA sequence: TGTGCCAGCAGTAAGGACAGGGGTATCGTTGGCTACACCTTC.

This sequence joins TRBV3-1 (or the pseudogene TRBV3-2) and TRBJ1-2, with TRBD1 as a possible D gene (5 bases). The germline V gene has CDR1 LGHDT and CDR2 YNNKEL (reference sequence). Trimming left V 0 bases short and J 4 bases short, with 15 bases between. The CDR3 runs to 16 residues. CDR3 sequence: CASSQDGEGLGYGYTF. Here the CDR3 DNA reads TGTGCCAGCAGCCAAGATGGGGAGGGGCTGGGCTATGGCTACACCTTC.

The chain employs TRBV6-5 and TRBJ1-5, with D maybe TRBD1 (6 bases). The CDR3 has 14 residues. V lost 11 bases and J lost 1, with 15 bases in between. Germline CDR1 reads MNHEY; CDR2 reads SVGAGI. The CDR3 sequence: CASQTGLSNQPQHF. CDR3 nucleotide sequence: TGTGCCTCCCAGACAGGTTTAAGCAATCAGCCCCAGCATTTT.

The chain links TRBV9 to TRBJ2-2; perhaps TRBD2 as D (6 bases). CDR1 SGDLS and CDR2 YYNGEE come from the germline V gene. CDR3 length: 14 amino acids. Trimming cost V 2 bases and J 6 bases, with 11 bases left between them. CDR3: CASSVRSSAGELFF. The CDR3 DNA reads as TGTGCCAGCAGCGTCCGCTCTAGCGCCGGGGAGCTGTTTTTT.

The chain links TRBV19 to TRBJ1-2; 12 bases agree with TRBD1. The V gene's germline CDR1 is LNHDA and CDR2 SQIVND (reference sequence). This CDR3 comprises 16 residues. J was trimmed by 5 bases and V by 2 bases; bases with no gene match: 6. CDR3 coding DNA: TGTGCCAGTAGTATACCCGGGACAGGGGGCAAGTATGGCTACACCTTC. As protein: CASSIPGTGGKYGYTF.

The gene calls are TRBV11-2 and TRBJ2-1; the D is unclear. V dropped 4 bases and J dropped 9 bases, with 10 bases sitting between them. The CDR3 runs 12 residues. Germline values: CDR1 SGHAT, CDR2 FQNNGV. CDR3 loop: CASSSLLGEQFF. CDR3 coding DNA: TGTGCCAGCAGCTCACTATTGGGTGAGCAGTTCTTC.

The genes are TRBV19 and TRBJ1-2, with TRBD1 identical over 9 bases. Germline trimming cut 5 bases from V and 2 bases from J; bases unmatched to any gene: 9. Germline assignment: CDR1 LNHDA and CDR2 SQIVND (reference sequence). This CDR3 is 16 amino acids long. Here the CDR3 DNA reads TGTGCCAGTAGTCATTTACCGGGACAGGGAAACTATGGCTACACCTTC. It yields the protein CASSHLPGQGNYGYTF.

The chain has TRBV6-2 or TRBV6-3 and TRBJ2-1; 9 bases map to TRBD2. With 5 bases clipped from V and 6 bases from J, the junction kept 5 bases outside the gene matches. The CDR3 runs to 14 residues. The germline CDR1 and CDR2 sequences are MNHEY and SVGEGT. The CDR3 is CASSGGLATNEQFF. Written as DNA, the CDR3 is TGTGCCAGCAGTGGGGGACTAGCTACCAATGAGCAGTTCTTC.

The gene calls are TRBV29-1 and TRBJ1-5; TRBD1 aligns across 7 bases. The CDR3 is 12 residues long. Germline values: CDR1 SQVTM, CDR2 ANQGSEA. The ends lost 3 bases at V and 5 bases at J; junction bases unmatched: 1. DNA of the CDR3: TGCAGCGTTGATGACAGGGATCAGCCCCAGCATTTT. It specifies CSVDDRDQPQHF. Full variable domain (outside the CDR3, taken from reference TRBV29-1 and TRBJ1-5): SAVISQKPSRDICQRGTSLTIQCQVDSQVTMMFWYRQQPGQSLTLIATANQGSEATYESGFVIDKFPISRPNLTFSTLTVSNMSPEDSSIYLCSVDDRDQPQHFGDGTRLSIL.

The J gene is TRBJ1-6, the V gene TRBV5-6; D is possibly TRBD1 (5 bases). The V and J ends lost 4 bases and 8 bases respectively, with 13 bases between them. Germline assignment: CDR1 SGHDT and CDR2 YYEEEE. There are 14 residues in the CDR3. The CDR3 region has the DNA TGTGCCAGCAGCAGGGGAGGGCCAGATTCACCCCTCCACTTT. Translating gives CASSRGGPDSPLHF.

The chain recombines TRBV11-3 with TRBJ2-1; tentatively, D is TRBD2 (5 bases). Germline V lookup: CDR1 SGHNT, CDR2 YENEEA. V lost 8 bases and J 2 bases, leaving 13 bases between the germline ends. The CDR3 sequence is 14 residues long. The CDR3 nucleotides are TGTGCCAGCGGAGCGGACGGAGCCTACAATGAGCAGTTCTTC. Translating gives CASGADGAYNEQFF. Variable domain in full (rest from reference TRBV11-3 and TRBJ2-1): EAGVVQSPRYKIIEKKQPVAFWCNPISGHNTLYWYLQNLGQGPELLIRYENEEAVDDSQLPKDRFSAERLKGVDSTLKIQPAELGDSAVYLCASGADGAYNEQFFGPGTRLTVL.

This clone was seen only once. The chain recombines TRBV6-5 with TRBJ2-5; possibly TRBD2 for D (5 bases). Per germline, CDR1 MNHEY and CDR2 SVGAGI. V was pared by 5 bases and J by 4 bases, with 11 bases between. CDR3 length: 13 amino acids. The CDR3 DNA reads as TGTGCCAGCAGTCGAGGGCGGGTAGAGACCCAGTACTTC. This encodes CASSRGRVETQYF.

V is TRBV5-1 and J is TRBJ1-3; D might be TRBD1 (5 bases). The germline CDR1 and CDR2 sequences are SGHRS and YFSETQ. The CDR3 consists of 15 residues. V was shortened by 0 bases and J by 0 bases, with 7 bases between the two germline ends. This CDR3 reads CASSLGQLSGNTIYF. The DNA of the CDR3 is TGCGCCAGCAGCTTGGGACAGCTCTCTGGAAACACCATATATTTT.

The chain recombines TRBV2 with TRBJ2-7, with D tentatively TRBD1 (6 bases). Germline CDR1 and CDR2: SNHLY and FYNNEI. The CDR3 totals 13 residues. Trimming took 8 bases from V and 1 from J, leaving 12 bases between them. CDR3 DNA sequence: TGTGCCAGCCTCCGGGACATATCCTACGAGCAGTACTTC. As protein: CASLRDISYEQYF.

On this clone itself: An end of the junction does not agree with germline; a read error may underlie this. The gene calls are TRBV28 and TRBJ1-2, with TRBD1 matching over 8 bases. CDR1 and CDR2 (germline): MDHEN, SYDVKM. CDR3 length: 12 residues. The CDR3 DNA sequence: TGTGCCAGCAGTTTGACCAAGGACAGGGCCTACTTC. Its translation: CASSLTKDRAYF.

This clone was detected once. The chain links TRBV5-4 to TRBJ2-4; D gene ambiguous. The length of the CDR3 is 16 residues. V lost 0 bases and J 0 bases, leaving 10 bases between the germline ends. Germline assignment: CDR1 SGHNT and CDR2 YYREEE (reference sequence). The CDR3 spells CASSLDPPRAKNIQYF. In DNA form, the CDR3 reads TGTGCCAGCAGCTTGGATCCGCCCAGAGCCAAAAACATTCAGTACTTC.

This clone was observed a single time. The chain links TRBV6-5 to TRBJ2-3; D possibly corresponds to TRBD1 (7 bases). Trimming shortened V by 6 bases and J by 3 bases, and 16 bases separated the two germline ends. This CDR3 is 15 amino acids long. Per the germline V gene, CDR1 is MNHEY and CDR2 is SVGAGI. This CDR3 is CASSSGGRGTDTQYF. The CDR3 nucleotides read TGTGCCAGCAGCTCAGGGGGGCGGGGAACAGATACGCAGTATTTT.

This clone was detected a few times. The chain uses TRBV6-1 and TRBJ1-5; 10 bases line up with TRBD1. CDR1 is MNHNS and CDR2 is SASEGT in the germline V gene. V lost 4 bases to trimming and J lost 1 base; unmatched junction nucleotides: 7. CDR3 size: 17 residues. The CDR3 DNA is TGTGCCAGCAGTGTGGGACAGGGGCTGAACAGCAATCAGCCCCAGCATTTT. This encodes CASSVGQGLNSNQPQHF.

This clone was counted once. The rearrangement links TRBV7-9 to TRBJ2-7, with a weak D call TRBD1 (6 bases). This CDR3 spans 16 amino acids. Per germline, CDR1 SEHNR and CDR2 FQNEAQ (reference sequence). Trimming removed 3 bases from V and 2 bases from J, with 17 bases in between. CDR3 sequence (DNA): TGTGCCAGCAGCTTCACTTCAGGGGAGTTAACCTACGAGCAGTACTTC. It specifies CASSFTSGELTYEQYF.

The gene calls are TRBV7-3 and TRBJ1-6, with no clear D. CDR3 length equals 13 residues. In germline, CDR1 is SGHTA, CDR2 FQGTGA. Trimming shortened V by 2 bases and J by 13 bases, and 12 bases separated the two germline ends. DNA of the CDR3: TGTGCCAGCAGCTTAGATCCAGGTGCTCCCCTCCACTTT. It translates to CASSLDPGAPLHF.

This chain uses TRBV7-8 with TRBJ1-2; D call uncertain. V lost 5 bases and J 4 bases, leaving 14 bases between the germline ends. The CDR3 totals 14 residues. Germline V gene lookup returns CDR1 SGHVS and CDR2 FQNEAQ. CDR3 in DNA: TGTGCCAGCAGCCAAAAGCTGGCGGCCTATGGCTACACCTTC. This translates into CASSQKLAAYGYTF.

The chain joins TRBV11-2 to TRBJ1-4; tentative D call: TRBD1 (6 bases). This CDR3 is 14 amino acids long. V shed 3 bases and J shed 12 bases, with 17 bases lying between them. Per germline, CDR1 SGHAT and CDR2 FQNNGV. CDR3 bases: TGTGCCAGCAGCTTTCAGGGAGACAGGCGGGAACTGTTTTTT. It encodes CASSFQGDRRELFF.